This T cell receptor beta chain was captured in a study of blood T cell repertoires in COVID-19 (dated by TCRdb to about 2020). Regarding the study in general: The collaborator samples originated in the United States, Italy and Spain and spanned the acute and convalescent phases of COVID-19. A de-identified subject ID, COVID-19 status, age in years and sex were almost always included in the sample metadata. The material from the prospective study consisted of cDNA or gDNA derived from T cells, B-cell-depleted T cells, or PBMCs. The dataset comprised deeply sampled blood TCRbeta repertoires from subjects exposed to, actively infected with, or recovered from COVID-19. The repertoires were released in a freely available public database meant as a resource for research on the immune response to SARS-CoV-2. Samples came from the ongoing ImmuneRACE study (first 160 participants) plus 1,254 subjects from 6 global collaborators. Where available, HLA class I and class II types were taken from metadata supplied by the sample provider and were not determined by assay-based typing.

TCRbeta CDR3 regions were amplified from genomic DNA using the immunoSEQ Assay, a bias-controlled multiplex PCR. For the original study's pipeline: Within the assay, amplification of reference gene primers was used to estimate how many nucleated cells each sample contained. Sequence reads were collapsed and filtered to measure the absolute abundance of every unique TCRbeta CDR3 rearrangement. Productive Simpson clonality was computed per sample as the square root of Simpson's diversity index over productive rearrangements. TCRdb mirrors the immuneACCESS table, restricted to in-frame sequences. Some clones are absent from its copies; in checked studies, under half trace to an unresolved V gene, and the reason for the others is unknown. The V and J calls and clone size come from that table; D and trimming were worked out from the DNA. This sample lists more than 200,000 clones; around 89% were detected once. Roughly 2.6% of the sample comes from the top ten.

In this sample, this clone turned up once. Its binding antigen is unknown. The record has no base qualities; no much larger clone is one base away. Broad study findings and their caveats: Clinical and demographic metadata were provided uncurated, with the amount varying by source and participant.

Trimming takes 11 bases from V and 4 bases from J, and the germline ends sit 23 bases apart. The cysteine opens and the phenylalanine closes a CDR3 of 15 amino acids. Only the CDR3 DNA stays, 45 bases, in frame from base 1. From a lookup of the germline V gene, CDR1 and CDR2 are ENHRY and SYGVKD. One collaborating source in Seattle enrolled patients while the patients were actively infected and followed the patients over time throughout the course of disease. The collaborating institutions used their own protocols to collect whole blood in K2EDTA tubes. Collaborator samples were shipped for TCRbeta analysis as frozen whole blood, isolated PBMCs, or DNA extracted from either sample type.

This clonotype was obtained from a man between 25 and 39 years old with COVID-19, enrolled during active disease. Sequenced: peripheral blood. The chain was built from TRBV10-3 and TRBJ1-2; the D gene cannot be resolved reliably. Here is the DNA: TGTGCCGCCAATACCGGTTCCTCTCCTGGCTATGGCTACACCTTC. This gives the protein CAANTGSSPGYGYTF.